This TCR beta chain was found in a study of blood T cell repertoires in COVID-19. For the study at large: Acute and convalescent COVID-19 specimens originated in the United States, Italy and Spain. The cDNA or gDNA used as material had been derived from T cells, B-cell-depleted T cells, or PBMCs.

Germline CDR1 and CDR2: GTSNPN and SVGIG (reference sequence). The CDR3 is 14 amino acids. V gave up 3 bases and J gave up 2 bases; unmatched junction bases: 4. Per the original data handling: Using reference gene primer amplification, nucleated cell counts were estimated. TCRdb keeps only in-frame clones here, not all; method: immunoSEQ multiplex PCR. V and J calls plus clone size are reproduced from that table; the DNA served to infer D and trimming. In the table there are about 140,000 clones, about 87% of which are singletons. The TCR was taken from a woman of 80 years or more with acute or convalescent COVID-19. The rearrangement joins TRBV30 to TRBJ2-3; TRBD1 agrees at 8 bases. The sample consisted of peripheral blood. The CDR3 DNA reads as TGTGCCTGGAGCTTGGGACAGGTCACAGATACGCAGTATTTT. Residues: CAWSLGQVTDTQYF.